This T cell receptor (beta chain) was observed in a study of blood T cells in healthy people across ages. For the second PCR, which ran for about 6 to 12 cycles, a sample-barcoded 5' primer and a J-beta primer mix were used. Each cDNA molecule carried a tag from a template-switch adaptor that contained 12 random nucleotides. TCRdb reprocessed the 5' RACE reads with MiXCR, giving one entry per CDR3 protein. The data contain almost 1 million distinct CDR3 sequences, roughly 50% of them seen just once; the ten biggest clones take up about a fifth. The CDR3 has 13 amino acids. Germline values: CDR1 DFQATT, CDR2 SNEGSKA (reference sequence). The V gene lost 6 bases and the J gene lost 1 base, with 13 bases spanning the gap. This clonotype turned up a few times. The antigen is not known. Study results and caveats: It was held that the diversity estimates obtained from one million T cells were underestimates.

Isolating PBMCs gave at least 6 million of these cells per sample. The TCR comes from a woman aged 55-69 years in good health. Sample: blood. V gene TRBV20-1 combines with J gene TRBJ2-7, with a possible D match to TRBD1 (6 bases). The CDR3 DNA reads as TGCAGTGCCTTGGGGGCGAGGTCCTACGAGCAGTACTTC. The encoded protein is CSALGARSYEQYF.